This T cell receptor (beta chain) was sequenced for a study of neurological immune-mediated disorders. Across the whole study: The study included some 35 multiple sclerosis patients, about 30 relapsing-remitting and 3 secondary progressive.

Points on this clonotype: What it recognizes is unknown.

Trimming left V 7 bases short and J 4 bases short, with 16 bases between. The CDR3 has 15 amino acids. The germline V gene encodes CDR1 MNHNY and CDR2 SVGAGI (reference sequence). Synthesis of cDNA was performed by 5'RACE using 10-nucleotide random UMIs. MiXCR, run by TCRdb on the 5' RACE reads, gives a single entry per CDR3 protein. The sample has tens of thousands of distinct CDR3 sequences; around 2.5% are singletons. General study results and limits: Neither clinical nor MRI features were associated with the multiple sclerosis repertoire cluster. Phylogenetic grouping assigned the repertoires of 18 of 34 multiple sclerosis patients to a single related-CDR3 cluster, representing a possible signature.

Sample: PBMCs. The chain has TRBV6-6 and TRBJ2-2, with D possibly TRBD1 on 6 matching bases. The receptor was isolated from a man aged 45-60 years with multiple sclerosis. The CDR3, as DNA: TGTGCCAGCACCGAGGGGACAAACCCCACCGGGGAGCTGTTTTTT. Translated, it gives CASTEGTNPTGELFF.